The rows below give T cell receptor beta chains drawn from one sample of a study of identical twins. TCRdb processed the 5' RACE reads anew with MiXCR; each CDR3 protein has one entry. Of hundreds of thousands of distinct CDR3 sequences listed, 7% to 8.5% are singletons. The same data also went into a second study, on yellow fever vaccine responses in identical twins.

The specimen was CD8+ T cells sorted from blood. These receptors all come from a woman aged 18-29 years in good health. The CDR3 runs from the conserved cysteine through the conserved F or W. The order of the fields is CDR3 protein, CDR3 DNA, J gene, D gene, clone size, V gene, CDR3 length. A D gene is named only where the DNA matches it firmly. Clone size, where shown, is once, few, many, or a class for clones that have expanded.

CASRVWAGDTEAFF | TGTGCCAGCAGGGTCTGGGCGGGGGACACTGAAGCTTTCTTT | TRBJ1-1 | - | many | TRBV6-1 | 14
CASSARTSGSTDTQYF | TGTGCCAGCAGCGCGCGGACTAGCGGGAGCACAGATACGCAGTATTTT | TRBJ2-3 | TRBD2 | - | TRBV11-3 | 16
CASPGQGISSYNEQFF | TGTGCCAGCCCGGGACAGGGAATAAGCTCCTACAATGAGCAGTTCTTC | TRBJ2-1 | TRBD1 | few | TRBV7-9 | 16
CASSQVPGTGYTF | TGTGCCAGCAGCCAAGTGCCAGGGACCGGCTACACCTTC | TRBJ1-2 | - | many | TRBV14 | 13
CASSPRPTSGSLYEQYF | TGTGCCAGCAGCCCGAGGCCCACTAGCGGGAGCTTATACGAGCAGTACTTC | TRBJ2-7 | TRBD2 | many | TRBV7-9 | 17
CASRPTYGGADVDIQYF | TGCGCCAGCAGGCCGACGTACGGGGGGGCCGATGTAGACATTCAGTACTTC | TRBJ2-4 | TRBD2 | many | TRBV5-1 | 17
CASSYSNGLNTEAFF | TGTGCCAGCAGTTACTCGAACGGATTGAACACTGAAGCTTTCTTT | TRBJ1-1 | - | few | TRBV6-5 | 15
CASSPPLHVEGDRGTPGPQYF | TGTGCCAGCAGCCCACCTCTTCACGTGGAGGGGGACAGGGGGACCCCAGGGCCGCAGTATTTT | TRBJ2-3 | TRBD1 | - | TRBV11-1 | 21
CASSLGGRVSYEQYF | TGTGCCAGCAGCTTAGGCGGCAGGGTCTCCTACGAGCAGTACTTC | TRBJ2-7 | - | few | TRBV11-2 | 15
CASSLDQREGRYEQYF | TGTGCCAGCAGCTTAGACCAACGGGAGGGCCGGTACGAGCAGTACTTC | TRBJ2-7 | TRBD2 | few | TRBV7-9 | 16
CASSFTYTGELFF | TGTGCCAGCAGTTTTACTTACACCGGGGAGCTGTTTTTT | TRBJ2-2 | - | few | TRBV12-3/TRBV12-4 | 13
CATSSAERELFF | TGTGCCACCAGCAGCGCAGAGCGGGAGTTATTCTTC | TRBJ2-1 | TRBD2 | few | TRBV15 | 12
CASSLEGRASNQPQHF | TGTGCCAGCAGCTTAGAAGGCAGGGCCAGCAATCAGCCCCAGCATTTT | TRBJ1-5 | - | many | TRBV7-9 | 16
CASSLGSGVNTEAFF | TGTGCCAGCAGCTTAGGTTCTGGAGTAAACACTGAAGCTTTCTTT | TRBJ1-1 | - | - | TRBV7-9 | 15
CASSLGWGTGELFF | TGTGCCAGCAGCTTAGGTTGGGGAACCGGGGAGCTGTTTTTT | TRBJ2-2 | - | few | TRBV11-2 | 14
CASSPYSGITDTQYF | TGTGCCAGCAGCCCTTATAGCGGCATCACAGATACGCAGTATTTT | TRBJ2-3 | - | many | TRBV9 | 15
CASSTQGQGPGELFF | TGTGCCAGCAGCACCCAAGGACAGGGGCCCGGGGAGCTGTTTTTT | TRBJ2-2 | TRBD1 | many | TRBV7-9 | 15
CASGLEQGAEQYF | TGTGCTAGTGGTTTGGAACAGGGTGCCGAGCAGTACTTC | TRBJ2-7 | - | few | TRBV12-5 | 13